This T cell receptor (beta chain) stems from a study of cytomegalovirus exposure and HLA in healthy donors. General study findings and limits: HLA alleles were associated with around 17,000 TCR beta sequences in a later analysis at 0.05 false discovery rate.

The CDR3 runs to 15 residues. Trimming took 1 base from V and 7 from J; bases not matched to a gene: 8. Germline V lookup: CDR1 SGHNT, CDR2 YYREEE (reference sequence). The PCR employed 60 Vbeta primers together with 13 Jbeta primers. TCRdb keeps only in-frame clones here, not all; method: immunoSEQ multiplex PCR. Its clone listing holds 70,000 or so clones. A note on this clone: Its antigen is currently unknown.

The sequencing sample was made of PBMCs. V is TRBV5-4 and J is TRBJ2-1; 7 bases map to TRBD2. The sequence came from a boy aged 5 to 17 in good health and CMV-seronegative. This CDR3 reads CASSLSAGDGNEQFF. CDR3 sequence (DNA): TGTGCCAGCAGCTTGTCGGCGGGAGATGGTAATGAGCAGTTCTTC.